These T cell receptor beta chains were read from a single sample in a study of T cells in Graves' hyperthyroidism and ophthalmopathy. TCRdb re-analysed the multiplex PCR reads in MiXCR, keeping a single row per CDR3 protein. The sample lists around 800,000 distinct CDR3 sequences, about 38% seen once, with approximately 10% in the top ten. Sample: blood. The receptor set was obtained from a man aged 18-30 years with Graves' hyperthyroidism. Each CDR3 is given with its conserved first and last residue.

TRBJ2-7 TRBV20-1 CSARTDLGQYF
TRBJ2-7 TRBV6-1 CASSEGLYLSPYEQYF
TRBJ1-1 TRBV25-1 CASTQGGALTEAFF
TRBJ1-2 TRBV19 CAIGRGGDGYTF
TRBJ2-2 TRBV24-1 CATSGIANTGELFF
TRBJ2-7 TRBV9 CASSVGGQGSVYEQYF
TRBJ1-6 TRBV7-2 CASSLGTVGNSPLHF
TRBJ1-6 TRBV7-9 CASSIVPSYNSPLHF
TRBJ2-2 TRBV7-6 CASSPGTEGTGELFF
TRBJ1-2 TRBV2 CASSMGQGYGYTF
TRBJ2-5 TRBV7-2 CASSQDPPSGGKTQYF
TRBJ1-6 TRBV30 CAWRPGTGSVANSPLHF
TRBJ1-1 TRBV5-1 CASSFRSAAAEAFF
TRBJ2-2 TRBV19 CASSIAGQVTGELFF
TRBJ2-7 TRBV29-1 CSVRTGAGEQYF
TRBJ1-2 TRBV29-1 CSAEEGARGYTF
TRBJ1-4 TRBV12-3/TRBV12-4 CASSPGTARNEKLFF
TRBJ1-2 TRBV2 CASSDMGGNGYTF
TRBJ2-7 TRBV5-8 CASSQDSRGTRGIYEQYF
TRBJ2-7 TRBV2 CASRWDRGSYEQYF
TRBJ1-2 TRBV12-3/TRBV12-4 CASNPPDSGPGYTF
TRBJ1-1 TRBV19 CASSILQDTEAFF
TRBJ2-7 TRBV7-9 CASSRTASPSYEQYF
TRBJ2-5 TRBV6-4 CASSDEAGYGTQYF
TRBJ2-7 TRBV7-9 CASSSNDRGIAQYF
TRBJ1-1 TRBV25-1 CASSEGIGGRERGEAFF
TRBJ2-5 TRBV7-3 CASSLRIGQGIGETQYF
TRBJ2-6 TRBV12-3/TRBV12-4 CASRTSPGANVLTF
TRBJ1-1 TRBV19 CATGPDRMNTEAFF
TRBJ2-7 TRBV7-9 CASSFTPYEQYF
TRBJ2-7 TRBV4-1 CASSQDTGWGYEQYF
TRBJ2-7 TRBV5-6 CASKRDSPYEQYF
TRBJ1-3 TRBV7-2 CASSPAYERQGFGNTIYF
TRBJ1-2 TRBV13 CASSLGGGFAYGYTF
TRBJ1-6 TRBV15 CATSSLKGTVNSPLHF
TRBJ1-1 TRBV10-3 CASSETLTEAFF
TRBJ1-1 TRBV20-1 CRGAQNTEAFF
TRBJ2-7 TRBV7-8 CASSVLGQGYEQYF
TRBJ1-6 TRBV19 CASSAGQGASSPLHF
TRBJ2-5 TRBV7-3 CASSRTDERETQYF
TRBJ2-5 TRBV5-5 CASSLTGGPGKTQYF
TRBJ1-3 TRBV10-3 CAISGSGTSGNTIYF
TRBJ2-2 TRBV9 CASSPFRERELFF
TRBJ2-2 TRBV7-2 CASTHHLTGGSNTGELFF
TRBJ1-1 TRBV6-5 CASRGTGLALEAFF
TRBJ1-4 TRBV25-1 CASSELAGTENEKLFF
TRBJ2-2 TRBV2 CASRYTSGANTGELFF
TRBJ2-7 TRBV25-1 CASSAHGPYEQYF
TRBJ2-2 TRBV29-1 CSVGTANTGELFF
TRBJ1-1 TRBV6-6 CASNPTGVNTEAFF
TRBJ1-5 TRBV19 CASTTGFQPQHF
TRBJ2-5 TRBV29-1 CSARGLGGAGETQYF
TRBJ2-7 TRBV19 CASSLSGTGFSREQYF
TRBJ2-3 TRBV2 CASIFDPSTDTQYF
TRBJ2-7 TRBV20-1 CSARSGRGPGEQYF
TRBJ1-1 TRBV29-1 CSGAMNTEAFF
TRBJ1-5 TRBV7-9 CASSFSGSGNQPQHF
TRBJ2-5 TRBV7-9 CASSGTGRETQYF